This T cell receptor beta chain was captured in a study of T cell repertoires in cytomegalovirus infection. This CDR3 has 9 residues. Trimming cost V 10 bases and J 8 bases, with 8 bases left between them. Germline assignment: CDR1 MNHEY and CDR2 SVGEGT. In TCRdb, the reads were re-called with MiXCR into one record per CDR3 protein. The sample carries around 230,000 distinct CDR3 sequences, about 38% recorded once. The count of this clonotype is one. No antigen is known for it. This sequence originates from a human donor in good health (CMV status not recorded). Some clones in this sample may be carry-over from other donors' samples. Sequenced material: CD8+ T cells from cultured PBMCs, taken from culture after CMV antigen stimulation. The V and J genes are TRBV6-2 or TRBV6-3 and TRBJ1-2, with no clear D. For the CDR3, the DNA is TGTGCCACGTCCCCAGGCTACACCTTC. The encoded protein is CATSPGYTF.